Presented here are 5 T cell receptor beta chains from one specimen sequenced in a study of CD8 T cells in Susac syndrome. When the RNA was reverse transcribed, random hexamers were used with an input of roughly 0.45 to 1 ug. A single record per CDR3 protein comes from TCRdb applying MiXCR to the immunoSEQ multiplex PCR reads. The table includes about 300,000 distinct CDR3 sequences, about 91% detected once. Source material: CD8+ T cells from PBMCs. The receptors originated from a human donor with multiple sclerosis.

CDR3 DNA: TGTGCCTGGAGATGGACAGCATTTGACTATGGCTACACCTTC. Translating it yields CAWRWTAFDYGYTF. The V call is TRBV30, the J call TRBJ1-2; D is perhaps TRBD1 (6 bases). Deletions cut 3 bases from V and 3 bases from J, with 14 bases between. CDR3 length: 14 amino acids. Germline lookup yields CDR1 GTSNPN and CDR2 SVGIG (reference sequence).

A single count supports this clonotype. The J gene is TRBJ2-4, the V gene TRBV15; D is unresolved. The ends were cut back, 1 base at V and 5 bases at J, with 9 bases in the middle. The CDR3 runs 14 residues. The V gene's germline CDR1 is LNHNV and CDR2 YYDKDF (reference sequence). The CDR3 DNA reads as TGTGCCACCAGCAGAGGTCGGCTGGAAAACATTCAGTACTTC. This translates into CATSRGRLENIQYF.

The chain has TRBV15 and TRBJ2-7; 14 bases match TRBD2. CDR3 length: 15 amino acids. Per germline, CDR1 LNHNV and CDR2 YYDKDF (reference sequence). Trimming took 5 bases from V and 5 from J; bases not matched to a gene: 5. CDR3 DNA: TGTGCCACCAGCCTCGGGACTAGCGGGAGTAACGAGCAGTACTTC. Encoded protein: CATSLGTSGSNEQYF.

This clonotype has a single count. The chain uses TRBV13 and TRBJ1-2, with 7 bases matching TRBD1. CDR3 size: 15 residues. Germline trimming cut 0 bases from V and 4 bases from J; bases unmatched to any gene: 5. Per the germline V gene, CDR1 is PRHDT and CDR2 is FYEKMQ (reference sequence). DNA of the CDR3: TGTGCCAGCAGCTTAGGTCCGGACAGGAGCTATGGCTACACCTTC. Translation gives CASSLGPDRSYGYTF. Full variable domain (remainder filled in from reference TRBV13 and TRBJ1-2): AAGVIQSPRHLIKEKRETATLKCYPIPRHDTVYWYQQGPGQDPQFLISFYEKMQSDKGSIPDRFSAQQFSDYHSELNMSSLELGDSALYFCASSLGPDRSYGYTFGSGTRLTVV.

The CDR3 sequence is CASSPYPSNQPQHF. DNA for the CDR3: TGTGCCAGCAGTCCATACCCTAGCAATCAGCCCCAGCATTTT. The chain is built from TRBV27 and TRBJ1-5, with D hard to call. The CDR3 extends over 14 amino acids. The V and J ends lost 5 bases and 0 bases respectively, with 8 bases between them. In germline, CDR1 is MNHEY, CDR2 SMNVEV (reference sequence).